This is a list of T cell receptor beta chains from one sample in a study of cytomegalovirus exposure and HLA in healthy donors. Measured with immunoSEQ multiplex PCR; TCRdb has only the in-frame clones, and not every one. This sample's table has about 150,000 clones. The source material was PBMCs. The receptors derive from a man in his thirties or forties in good health and CMV-seronegative. CDR3s include the opening cysteine and the closing phenylalanine or tryptophan. The D gene is left open where the match is weak.

TRBV6-6	-	10	TRBJ2-1	CASSSNEQFF
TRBV27	TRBD1	14	TRBJ2-7	CASRSDRGGNEQYF
TRBV19	-	15	TRBJ1-4	CASSFRRETNEKLFF
TRBV9	TRBD2	15	TRBJ2-5	CASRGGLAGAETQYF
TRBV27	TRBD1	15	TRBJ1-6	CASRSYRGLNSPLHF
TRBV2	-	15	TRBJ2-3	CASRRDGGNSDTQYF
TRBV5-5	-	16	TRBJ1-4	CASSQRGGALNEKLFF
TRBV30	-	16	-	CAWSHLTWTASYEQYF
TRBV5-4	TRBD1	13	TRBJ2-7	CASSFQGAYEQYF
TRBV2	TRBD1	12	TRBJ1-2	CASSEALQGASF
TRBV5-6	TRBD1	11	TRBJ1-2	CASSYDRALSF
TRBV19	-	11	TRBJ1-1	CAIDMGTEAFF
TRBV5-4	TRBD2	18	TRBJ2-1	CASTRGTSGLNGDNEQFF
TRBV7-7	TRBD2	16	TRBJ2-1	CASSSNLAGAGNEQFF
TRBV10-1	TRBD1	15	TRBJ1-1	CASSDTGTVNTEAFF
TRBV5-1	-	15	TRBJ2-1	CASSLLSGSYNEQFF
TRBV6-1	TRBD1	15	TRBJ1-1	CASGWTGRYDTEAFF
TRBV28	TRBD2	13	TRBJ2-7	CASSFGLAITQYF
TRBV12-5	-	13	TRBJ2-3	CASGRVGGDTQYF
TRBV30	-	13	TRBJ2-3	CAWSPGSTDTQYF
TRBV6-5	TRBD1	15	TRBJ1-3	CASSRETGSGNTIYF
TRBV2	-	16	TRBJ1-1	CASCLGLPPMNTEAFF
TRBV5-1	TRBD1	14	TRBJ2-5	CASSSGQGYETQYF
TRBV29-1	TRBD2	13	TRBJ2-7	CSVVAGGPYEQYF
TRBV5-6	TRBD2	18	TRBJ2-1	CAQLRRGNSGISNNEQFF
TRBV5-8	TRBD2	14	TRBJ2-1	CASSRRDYYNEQFF
TRBV7-2	TRBD1	15	TRBJ1-5	CASSLEGGGDQPQHF
TRBV5-4	-	17	TRBJ1-6	CASSLSPSAGGNSPLHF
TRBV6-6	-	14	TRBJ2-1	CASSSSLSYNEQFF
TRBV15	-	16	TRBJ1-2	CATSRDRSVPNYGYTF
TRBV2	TRBD2	15	TRBJ2-3	CASSELAGEADTQYF
TRBV5-1	-	16	TRBJ2-1	CASSPRQLPLYNEQFF
TRBV18	TRBD1	16	TRBJ2-2	CASSPWQGAHTGELFF
TRBV18	-	14	TRBJ1-1	CASSLRRVDTEAFF
TRBV11-3	TRBD2	15	TRBJ2-5	CASSLSGREGETQYF
TRBV6-6	TRBD1	13	TRBJ1-1	CASSSTGGTEAFF
TRBV5-4	TRBD2	16	TRBJ2-2	CASSSPTSENTGELFF
TRBV7-8	TRBD2	15	TRBJ2-3	CASSNPAGESDTQYF
TRBV27	TRBD2	19	TRBJ2-7	CASSPRPTSGSLRAYEQYF
TRBV18	TRBD2	15	TRBJ2-3	CASSPEAGATDTQYF
TRBV29-1	-	12	TRBJ1-2	CSATAGDYGYTF
TRBV11-3	-	16	TRBJ2-5	CASSSRLQGITETQYF
TRBV11-2	-	12	TRBJ2-3	CASSLVRDTQYF
TRBV28	TRBD1	16	TRBJ1-4	CASSLFGTGVNEKLFF
TRBV5-1	-	16	TRBJ2-3	CASSSSPPTSTDTQYF
TRBV7-8	-	13	TRBJ2-7	CVSSVTPVYEQYF
TRBV5-4	-	15	TRBJ1-1	CASSLDLVRDREAFF
TRBV4-1	-	15	TRBJ2-4	CASSQDQGRVNIQYF
TRBV11-2	-	15	TRBJ2-3	CASSLETGSTDTQYF
TRBV5-1	TRBD1	16	TRBJ2-7	CASSLAWDRISYEQYF